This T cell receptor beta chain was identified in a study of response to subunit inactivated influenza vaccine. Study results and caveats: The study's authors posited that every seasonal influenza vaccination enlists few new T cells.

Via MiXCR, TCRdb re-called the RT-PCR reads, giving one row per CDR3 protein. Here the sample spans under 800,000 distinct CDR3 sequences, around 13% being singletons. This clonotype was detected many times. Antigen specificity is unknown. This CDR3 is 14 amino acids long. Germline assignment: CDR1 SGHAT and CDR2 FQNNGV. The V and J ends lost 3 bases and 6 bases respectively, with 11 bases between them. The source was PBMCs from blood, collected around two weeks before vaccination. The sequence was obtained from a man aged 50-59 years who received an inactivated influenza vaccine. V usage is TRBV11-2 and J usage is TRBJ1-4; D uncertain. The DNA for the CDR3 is TGTGCCAGCAGCTTTGGGTTAAGGGATGAAAAACTGTTTTTT. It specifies CASSFGLRDEKLFF.